This entry features one T cell receptor beta chain sequence. Only in-frame clones appear in the TCRdb table, and some are missing; sequencing was by immunoSEQ multiplex PCR. Among tens of thousands of clones listed, roughly four fifths were seen once. Blood got drawn at baseline, again on cycle 4 day 1, and then on cycle 7 day 1. This entry comes from a study of OX40 agonist ivuxolimab in advanced cancers. Whole-study context: Previous treatment with anti-PD-1, anti-PD-L1 or anti-CTLA-4 therapy was allowed; 40% had received some.

The CDR3 is made up of 14 amino acids. V shed 3 bases, J shed 4 bases, and the junction held 4 bases outside the gene matches. The germline V gene encodes CDR1 PRHDT and CDR2 FYEKMQ (reference sequence). The rearrangement links TRBV13 to TRBJ2-7, with TRBD1 identical over 9 bases. The receptor comes from an adult with an advanced solid tumor such as melanoma, head and neck, liver or kidney cancer. Source: CD4+ or CD8+ T cells sorted from blood, taken in a trial of the OX40 agonist ivuxolimab. In nucleotides, the CDR3 is TGTGCCAGCAGCTTGGGACAGGGTACGTACGAGCAGTACTTC. Translating it yields CASSLGQGTYEQYF.